These T cell receptor beta chains were read from a single sample in a study of T-cell memory formation after mild COVID-19. Via MiXCR, TCRdb re-called the 5' RACE reads, giving one row per CDR3 protein. The table lists around 500,000 distinct CDR3 sequences, roughly 18% of them singletons, with 9% to 15% in the top ten. Source material: PBMCs or a T cell subset sorted from them (not recorded which). These receptors were obtained from an adult woman who had mild COVID-19 (a few samples of this study predate the infection). Cell type and time point are not known. Both conserved end residues are part of each CDR3. A D gene is named only where the DNA matches it firmly. For some rows the clone size is stated as once, few or many, or as a class when expanded; others skip it.

CDR3aa: CASSFPGPSTDTQYF; CDR3nt: TGTGCCAGCAGTTTTCCAGGTCCTAGCACAGATACGCAGTATTTT; d_gene: .; abundance: many; j_gene: TRBJ2-3; v_gene: TRBV5-4
CDR3aa: CASTLAGGSSYNEQFF; CDR3nt: TGTGCCAGCACCTTAGCGGGGGGGAGCTCCTACAATGAGCAGTTCTTC; d_gene: TRBD2; abundance: few; j_gene: TRBJ2-1; v_gene: TRBV7-9
CDR3aa: CAITGISGTGELFF; CDR3nt: TGTGCCATCACCGGGATTTCAGGAACCGGGGAGCTGTTTTTT; d_gene: .; abundance: once; j_gene: TRBJ2-2; v_gene: TRBV10-3
CDR3aa: CSASGETYEQYF; CDR3nt: TGCAGTGCTAGCGGAGAGACCTACGAGCAGTACTTC; d_gene: .; abundance: few; j_gene: TRBJ2-7; v_gene: TRBV20-1
CDR3aa: CASRRNTGSTEAFF; CDR3nt: TGTGCCAGCAGGAGAAACACAGGGAGTACTGAAGCTTTCTTT; d_gene: .; abundance: few; j_gene: TRBJ1-1; v_gene: TRBV6-2/TRBV6-3
CDR3aa: CASSKEIRQNTEAFF; CDR3nt: TGTGCCAGCAGCAAAGAAATTCGACAGAACACTGAAGCTTTCTTT; d_gene: .; abundance: .; j_gene: TRBJ1-1; v_gene: TRBV3-1
CDR3aa: CASSQGAGGVYEQYF; CDR3nt: TGCGCCAGCAGCCAAGGAGCGGGGGGAGTCTACGAGCAGTACTTC; d_gene: TRBD2; abundance: few; j_gene: TRBJ2-7; v_gene: TRBV4-1
CDR3aa: CASSSGTENIQYF; CDR3nt: TGTGCCAGCAGCTCCGGCACCGAAAACATTCAGTACTTC; d_gene: .; abundance: few; j_gene: TRBJ2-4; v_gene: TRBV5-4
CDR3aa: CATSLGALALGYNEQFF; CDR3nt: TGTGCCACCAGCCTCGGGGCTCTAGCGCTGGGGTACAATGAGCAGTTCTTC; d_gene: .; abundance: .; j_gene: TRBJ2-1; v_gene: TRBV15
CDR3aa: CASSPARYSGNTIYF; CDR3nt: TGTGCCAGCAGCCCCGCGCGGTACTCTGGAAACACCATATATTTT; d_gene: .; abundance: .; j_gene: TRBJ1-3; v_gene: TRBV12-3/TRBV12-4
CDR3aa: CAVRLESHYNEQFF; CDR3nt: TGTGCCGTACGCCTGGAGTCGCACTACAATGAGCAGTTCTTC; d_gene: .; abundance: few; j_gene: TRBJ2-1; v_gene: TRBV7-9
CDR3aa: CASSQFGSGGALSEQFF; CDR3nt: TGTGCCAGCAGCCAGTTCGGGAGCGGGGGGGCGCTGTCTGAGCAGTTCTTC; d_gene: TRBD2; abundance: few; j_gene: TRBJ2-1; v_gene: TRBV3-1
CDR3aa: CASTSMSGNTEAFF; CDR3nt: TGCGCCAGCACCTCCATGTCGGGGAACACTGAAGCTTTCTTT; d_gene: .; abundance: few; j_gene: TRBJ1-1; v_gene: TRBV5-1
CDR3aa: CASSYSGTGRSNEQFF; CDR3nt: TGTGCCAGCAGTTACTCTGGGACAGGGAGAAGCAATGAGCAGTTCTTC; d_gene: TRBD1; abundance: few; j_gene: TRBJ2-1; v_gene: TRBV6-2/TRBV6-3
CDR3aa: CASNDAGPTIYF; CDR3nt: TGTGCCAGCAACGACGCAGGGCCCACCATATATTTT; d_gene: .; abundance: .; j_gene: TRBJ1-3; v_gene: TRBV6-6
CDR3aa: CASKDRENSPLHF; CDR3nt: TGTGCCAGCAAGGACAGGGAAAATTCACCCCTCCACTTT; d_gene: TRBD1; abundance: .; j_gene: TRBJ1-6; v_gene: TRBV12-3/TRBV12-4
CDR3aa: CASSQGGGGAYEQYF; CDR3nt: TGCGCCAGCAGCCAAGGGGGAGGGGGCGCCTACGAGCAGTACTTC; d_gene: .; abundance: few; j_gene: TRBJ2-7; v_gene: TRBV4-1
CDR3aa: CASSPSWPRTHTDTQYF; CDR3nt: TGTGCCAGCAGCCCTTCTTGGCCCAGGACGCACACAGATACGCAGTATTTT; d_gene: .; abundance: .; j_gene: TRBJ2-3; v_gene: TRBV7-9
CDR3aa: CAISEGTSPSTGELFF; CDR3nt: TGTGCCATCAGTGAGGGGACTTCACCGAGCACCGGGGAGCTGTTTTTT; d_gene: .; abundance: few; j_gene: TRBJ2-2; v_gene: TRBV10-3
CDR3aa: CASSKLAGVGTGELFF; CDR3nt: TGTGCCAGCAGTAAACTAGCGGGAGTGGGAACCGGGGAGCTGTTTTTT; d_gene: TRBD2; abundance: few; j_gene: TRBJ2-2; v_gene: TRBV7-9
CDR3aa: CASWTGGNTEAFF; CDR3nt: TGTGCCAGCTGGACAGGGGGAAACACTGAAGCTTTCTTT; d_gene: TRBD1; abundance: many; j_gene: TRBJ1-1; v_gene: TRBV19
CDR3aa: CASSLTGGSSGNTIYF; CDR3nt: TGCGCCAGCAGCTTGACAGGGGGAAGCTCTGGAAACACCATATATTTT; d_gene: TRBD1; abundance: .; j_gene: TRBJ1-3; v_gene: TRBV5-1
CDR3aa: CASSLELEYTQYF; CDR3nt: TGTGCCAGCTCCCTAGAGTTAGAGTATACGCAGTATTTT; d_gene: .; abundance: .; j_gene: TRBJ2-3; v_gene: TRBV18
CDR3aa: CASSLGVRRELFF; CDR3nt: TGTGCTAGCAGCCTAGGGGTCCGCCGGGAGCTGTTTTTT; d_gene: .; abundance: few; j_gene: TRBJ2-2; v_gene: TRBV7-7
CDR3aa: CASSWDQGGTGELFF; CDR3nt: TGCGCCAGCAGCTGGGATCAGGGTGGCACCGGGGAGCTGTTTTTT; d_gene: .; abundance: few; j_gene: TRBJ2-2; v_gene: TRBV5-1